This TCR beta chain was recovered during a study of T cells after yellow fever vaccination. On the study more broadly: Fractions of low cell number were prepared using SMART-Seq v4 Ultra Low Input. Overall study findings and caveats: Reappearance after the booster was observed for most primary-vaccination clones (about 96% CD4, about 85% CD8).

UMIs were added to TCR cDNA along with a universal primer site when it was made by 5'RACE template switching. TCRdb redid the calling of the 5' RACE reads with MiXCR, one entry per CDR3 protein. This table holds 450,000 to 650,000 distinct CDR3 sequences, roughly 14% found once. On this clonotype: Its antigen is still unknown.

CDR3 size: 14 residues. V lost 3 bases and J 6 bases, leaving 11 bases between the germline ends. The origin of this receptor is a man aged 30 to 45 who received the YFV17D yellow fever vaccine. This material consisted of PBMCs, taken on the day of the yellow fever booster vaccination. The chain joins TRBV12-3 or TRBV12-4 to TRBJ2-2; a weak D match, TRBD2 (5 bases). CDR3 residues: CASSLDTRAGELFF. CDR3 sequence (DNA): TGTGCCAGCAGTTTGGATACTAGGGCCGGGGAGCTGTTTTTT.